The present T cell receptor beta chain was sequenced within a study of shared clonotypes between healthy human individuals. On the study more broadly: Three CD4 naive, three CD4 memory, two CD8 naive and one CD8 memory plate were used per donor.

Sequenced by immunoSEQ multiplex PCR; TCRdb stores in-frame clones only, minus some. Of roughly 1,500,000 clones listed, approximately 98.5% are singletons. With regard to this clone: The antigen is unknown.

Germline lookup yields CDR1 SGHAT and CDR2 FQNNGV. Losses at the gene ends were 7 bases for V and 5 bases for J; bases not matched to a gene: 3. The CDR3 extends over 12 amino acids. Study conclusions and caveats: Memory subsets generally showed lower estimated richness than naive subsets. Roughly 5% of naive CD4 clonotypes were common to a handful of donors.

J is TRBJ1-1 and V is TRBV11-2; 8 bases align to TRBD1. Sequences were obtained from naive CD4+ T cells sorted from blood. Subset in this sample: CD45RA+ positively selected. This receptor was identified in a man aged 25 to 45 in good health. Here the CDR3 DNA reads TGTGCCAGCAACCACAGGGGGACTGAAGCTTTCTTT. It is translated as CASNHRGTEAFF.